This T cell receptor beta chain was obtained from a study of control samples from healthy donors and cancer patients. V was shortened by 5 bases and J by 5 bases, with 24 bases between the two germline ends. The V gene's germline CDR1 is LNHDA and CDR2 SQIVND (reference sequence). The CDR3 is 17 residues long. TCRdb keeps only in-frame clones here, not all; method: immunoSEQ multiplex PCR. The sample records 160,000 or so clones, under 96% being singletons. Sequencing input: blood. The V call is TRBV19, the J call TRBJ1-1, with D possibly being TRBD1 (6 bases). The receptor was derived from a woman between 25 and 40 years old in good health. Written as DNA, the CDR3 is TGTGCCAGTAGTCTCCTGGTCGGGGGGGCGAGAGTAACTGAAGCTTTCTTT. Translating it yields CASSLLVGGARVTEAFF.